A selection of T cell receptor beta chains follows, all from one sample in a study of Graves' ophthalmopathy and Graves' hyperthyroidism. TCRdb itself ran the multiplex PCR reads through MiXCR, one entry per CDR3 protein. The table has hundreds of thousands of distinct CDR3 sequences, approximately 22% seen once; the top ten hold approximately 7%. The sequenced sample consisted of peripheral blood. Every receptor here comes from a woman under 30 with stable Graves' hyperthyroidism. Some clones in this sample may be carry-over from other donors' samples. Both conserved end residues are trimmed from each CDR3.

j_gene,v_gene,CDR3aa
TRBJ2-7,TRBV20-1,SAQSLVAYEQY
TRBJ2-2,TRBV5-1,ASSLVRSTGELF
TRBJ1-3,TRBV11-2,ASFPGQGALGNTIY
TRBJ1-1,TRBV11-3,ASSFTDRGVTEAF
TRBJ1-6,TRBV20-1,SAEVGLRSPLH
TRBJ2-7,TRBV7-2,ASSLAVGVGVEQY
TRBJ2-7,TRBV2,ASGAQGRSSYEQY
TRBJ1-6,TRBV4-1,ASSKGRGRLNLH
TRBJ1-5,TRBV2,ASSWGHGRGNQPQH
TRBJ2-7,TRBV28,ASSFIMRQGTHEQY
TRBJ2-5,TRBV7-9,ASSPGWLAGVETQY
TRBJ1-6,TRBV20-1,SARDLLVGPNSPLH
TRBJ2-5,TRBV7-3,ASSLTEGTQV
TRBJ2-7,TRBV3-1,ASSPRGSGGKWDYEQY
TRBJ2-7,TRBV4-1,ASSQEPAGGGPYEQY
TRBJ1-6,TRBV28,ASTLGGWDGNSPLH
TRBJ2-2,TRBV6-1,ASSASGRAGELF
TRBJ1-2,TRBV24-1,ATSDGAEYGYT
TRBJ1-1,TRBV5-1,ASSLGARTEAF
TRBJ2-2,TRBV6-1,ASSAGTWAGELF
TRBJ1-1,TRBV11-2,ASSRGTSNTEAF
TRBJ2-7,TRBV19,ASSIGGAYEQY
TRBJ1-1,TRBV10-3,AIQDRVDTEAF
TRBJ2-7,TRBV20-1,SARTEKTYEQY
TRBJ2-7,TRBV14,ASSRGRAGESYEQY
TRBJ1-1,TRBV9,ASSYREGAEAF
TRBJ1-1,TRBV6-5,ASSSGRVAF
TRBJ1-1,TRBV28,ASSLEGRGLTEAF
TRBJ2-5,TRBV30,AWSRRDAETQY
TRBJ2-4,TRBV3-1,ASSTGFSQY
TRBJ2-7,TRBV29-1,SARSGSYEQY
TRBJ1-2,TRBV7-3,ASSLTGTVDGYT
TRBJ1-2,TRBV6-1,ASSANPGDYGYT
TRBJ2-7,TRBV3-1,ASSQEVPSYEQY
TRBJ2-7,TRBV4-1,ASSQDRGTTYEQY
TRBJ2-2,TRBV12-3/TRBV12-4,ASSPRIGLNSGDLF
TRBJ1-1,TRBV6-1,ASTKHEQGNTEAF
TRBJ2-5,TRBV5-6,ASSLVHQETQY
TRBJ1-2,TRBV6-9,ASSYSPLGPGSYGYT
TRBJ2-5,TRBV6-2/TRBV6-3,ASSSYQGGETQY
TRBJ1-1,TRBV6-5,ASTGGAGTEAF
TRBJ2-7,TRBV7-2,ASSLESWDMEY
TRBJ2-5,TRBV9,ASSSPGSIQETQY
TRBJ1-5,TRBV20-1,SARVGGGQWQPQH
TRBJ1-6,TRBV24-1,ATSEDSWDSPLH
TRBJ2-5,TRBV12-3/TRBV12-4,ASSMRDREETQY
TRBJ1-2,TRBV28,ASSPGNVRGGYT
TRBJ1-1,TRBV19,ASRDGYMMNTEAF
TRBJ1-1,TRBV11-1,ASIPPPGWRLYTEAF
TRBJ1-2,TRBV19,ASIQGQGRDLYGYT
TRBJ2-7,TRBV28,ASSLGGGRLNYEQY
TRBJ2-7,TRBV12-3/TRBV12-4,ASSPFEDLTYEQY
TRBJ1-6,TRBV10-3,AIRADRASYNSPLH
TRBJ1-6,TRBV25-1,ASSEYGAYNSPLH
TRBJ1-1,TRBV29-1,SVERTEAF
TRBJ1-2,TRBV6-1,ASSEGIETGHGYT
TRBJ2-7,TRBV4-1,ASSQGGLAGGFEQY
TRBJ1-5,TRBV20-1,SASGDRGQRNQPQH
TRBJ2-5,TRBV5-1,ASSLAIGVRSETQY
TRBJ1-1,TRBV12-3/TRBV12-4,ASSFSRNEAF